This T cell receptor beta chain was profiled in a study of response to subunit inactivated influenza vaccine. This clonotype was observed a handful of times. Antigen: not known. Study results and limitations: Every seasonal influenza vaccination brings in few new T cells, the authors suggested.

MiXCR was run by TCRdb on the RT-PCR reads, yielding one entry per CDR3 protein. The sample consists of 280,000 or so distinct CDR3 sequences, 20% to 25% of them appearing once. CDR3 length: 17 residues. Germline CDR1 reads DFQATT; CDR2 reads SNEGSKA (reference sequence). V lost 0 bases, J lost 6 bases, and 11 bases stayed unmatched. Sequenced material: PBMCs from blood, taken less than 22 months after vaccination. The V and J genes are TRBV20-1 and TRBJ2-3, with 11 positions matching TRBD2. The TCR was taken from a man between 50 and 70 years old who received an inactivated influenza vaccine. The chain's CDR3 is CSARDYSGGAPVDTQYF. The CDR3 DNA follows: TGCAGTGCTAGAGATTATAGCGGGGGGGCCCCGGTGGATACGCAGTATTTT.